Below are 5 T cell receptor beta chains sequenced from a single sample in a study of sequential checkpoint blockade in melanoma. TCRdb's table, derived via immunoSEQ multiplex PCR, lists solely in-frame clones and lacks some. The sample lists around 20,000 clones, 80% to 85% occurring once. The treatment: randomized to nivolumab then ipilimumab (arm A) or the reverse (arm B). The starting material was CD8+ T cells sorted from blood (inferred from file names), obtained from a patient given nivolumab and ipilimumab in sequence. These receptor sequences come from a human donor with melanoma.

The J gene is TRBJ2-5, the V gene TRBV2; 7 bases align to TRBD2. J gave up 2 bases and V 7 bases, and 10 bases lay outside the gene matches. Germline V gene sequence: CDR1 SNHLY, CDR2 FYNNEI. This CDR3 spans 15 amino acids. For the CDR3, the DNA is TGTGCCAGCATGTTGGGCGGGAGCCTTCAAGAGACCCAGTACTTC. Its translation: CASMLGGSLQETQYF.

This clone showed up just once. V usage is TRBV7-9 and J usage is TRBJ2-3; D ambiguous. Germline CDR1 and CDR2: SEHNR and FQNEAQ (reference sequence). This CDR3 has 14 amino acids. V lost 5 bases and J lost 0, with 9 bases in between. CDR3 sequence reads: CASSGQVSTDTQYF. The CDR3 DNA follows: TGTGCCAGCAGCGGGCAGGTGAGCACAGATACGCAGTATTTT.

The chain is built from TRBV7-9 and TRBJ1-5; 8 bases fit TRBD1. The CDR3 loop spans 17 amino acids. V lost 3 bases to trimming and J lost 0 bases; unmatched junction nucleotides: 7. Germline values: CDR1 SEHNR, CDR2 FQNEAQ (reference sequence). CDR3 in amino acids: CASSFGTGGYSNQPQHF. Here the CDR3 DNA reads TGTGCCAGCAGCTTCGGGACAGGTGGATATAGCAATCAGCCCCAGCATTTT.

V gene TRBV2 combines with J gene TRBJ2-1; 13 bases are a match to TRBD2. The CDR3 extends over 16 amino acids. V lost 2 bases to trimming and J lost 3 bases; unmatched junction nucleotides: 1. Germline V CDR1 and CDR2: SNHLY, FYNNEI. CDR3 bases: TGTGCCAGCAGTGAAACTAGCGGGAGGGGCTACAATGAGCAGTTCTTC. Amino acids: CASSETSGRGYNEQFF.

The chain joins TRBV7-9 to TRBJ2-2; 7 bases line up with TRBD2. The V gene's germline CDR1 is SEHNR and CDR2 FQNEAQ (reference sequence). Germline trimming cut 6 bases from V and 4 bases from J; bases unmatched to any gene: 8. The CDR3 runs 15 residues. The CDR3 reads CASSSIAGTTGELFF. CDR3 nucleotides: TGTGCCAGCAGTTCCATAGCGGGTACCACCGGGGAGCTGTTTTTT.